The rows below give T cell receptor beta chains drawn from one sample of a study of beta chain features in type 1 diabetes. Profiling relied on immunoSEQ multiplex PCR, and the TCRdb table lists in-frame clones only, not all of them. The repertoire holds approximately 470,000 clones, with roughly 31% as singletons. Sequenced sample: naive CD4+ T cells from blood. These receptors were taken from a man between 18 and 35 years old in good health. The CDR3 runs from the conserved cysteine through the conserved F or W. Each record gives: J gene, V gene, D gene, clone size, CDR3 protein, CDR3 DNA. A D gene is named only where the DNA matches it firmly. Clone size is given for some rows only: seen once, a few or many times, or a class if the clone is expanded.

j_gene: TRBJ1-2; v_gene: TRBV10-3; d_gene: .; abundance: few; CDR3aa: CAISHQGLEYGYTF; CDR3nt: TGTGCCATCAGTCACCAGGGATTGGAATATGGCTACACCTTC
j_gene: TRBJ2-3; v_gene: TRBV29-1; d_gene: TRBD2; abundance: .; CDR3aa: CSSWTSGITDTQYF; CDR3nt: TGCAGCTCTTGGACTAGCGGGATCACAGATACGCAGTATTTT
j_gene: TRBJ2-3; v_gene: TRBV29-1; d_gene: .; abundance: few; CDR3aa: CSVWGQADTQYF; CDR3nt: TGCAGCGTGTGGGGCCAAGCAGATACGCAGTATTTT
j_gene: TRBJ2-7; v_gene: TRBV5-1; d_gene: .; abundance: .; CDR3aa: CASSLFVQTYPQYF; CDR3nt: TGCGCCAGCAGCTTATTCGTACAGACCTACCCGCAGTACTTC
j_gene: TRBJ2-7; v_gene: TRBV7-8; d_gene: TRBD1; abundance: .; CDR3aa: CASSLASGGLGQGTYEQYF; CDR3nt: TGTGCCAGCAGCTTAGCGAGTGGCGGTCTGGGACAGGGCACCTACGAGCAGTACTTC
j_gene: TRBJ2-4; v_gene: TRBV7-8; d_gene: TRBD2; abundance: few; CDR3aa: CASSLETSGGEHIQYF; CDR3nt: TGTGCCAGCAGCTTAGAGACTAGCGGGGGGGAGCACATTCAGTACTTC
j_gene: TRBJ2-1; v_gene: TRBV7-2; d_gene: .; abundance: few; CDR3aa: CASSSLGQGTEQFF; CDR3nt: TGTGCCAGCAGCTCCCTCGGCCAGGGCACTGAGCAGTTCTTC
j_gene: TRBJ2-7; v_gene: TRBV5-6; d_gene: TRBD1; abundance: .; CDR3aa: CASSFWDRVYEQYF; CDR3nt: TGTGCCAGCAGCTTTTGGGACAGGGTCTACGAGCAGTACTTC
j_gene: TRBJ2-7; v_gene: TRBV9; d_gene: TRBD1; abundance: .; CDR3aa: CASSLGQGTYEQYF; CDR3nt: TGTGCCAGCAGCCTAGGACAGGGAACCTACGAGCAGTACTTC
j_gene: TRBJ1-1; v_gene: TRBV20-1; d_gene: .; abundance: few; CDR3aa: CSAQRATEAFF; CDR3nt: TGCAGTGCCCAAAGGGCCACTGAAGCTTTCTTT
j_gene: TRBJ2-7; v_gene: TRBV5-1; d_gene: .; abundance: .; CDR3aa: CASSWGGGLAYEQYF; CDR3nt: TGCGCCAGCAGCTGGGGTGGAGGTTTAGCCTACGAGCAGTACTTC
j_gene: TRBJ2-6; v_gene: TRBV10-3; d_gene: .; abundance: .; CDR3aa: CAISESESSGANVLTF; CDR3nt: TGTGCCATCAGTGAGTCTGAAAGCTCTGGGGCCAACGTCCTGACTTTC
j_gene: TRBJ2-7; v_gene: TRBV25-1; d_gene: .; abundance: few; CDR3aa: CASSEYGGRNEQYF; CDR3nt: TGTGCCAGCAGTGAATATGGGGGGAGGAACGAGCAGTACTTC
j_gene: TRBJ1-4; v_gene: TRBV25-1; d_gene: .; abundance: .; CDR3aa: CASSESGDGEKLFF; CDR3nt: TGTGCCAGCAGTGAATCGGGGGATGGAGAAAAACTGTTTTTT
j_gene: TRBJ2-1; v_gene: TRBV27; d_gene: TRBD2; abundance: .; CDR3aa: CASSPRTSGRSEQFF; CDR3nt: TGTGCCAGCAGTCCGAGGACTAGCGGGAGGTCTGAGCAGTTCTTC
j_gene: TRBJ2-3; v_gene: TRBV9; d_gene: TRBD1; abundance: .; CDR3aa: CASSVAVRTGGETDTQYF; CDR3nt: TGTGCCAGCAGCGTAGCCGTAAGGACAGGGGGCGAGACAGATACGCAGTATTTT
j_gene: TRBJ2-3; v_gene: TRBV10-2; d_gene: TRBD2; abundance: .; CDR3aa: CASSDTSGTDTQYF; CDR3nt: TGCGCCAGCAGTGACACTAGCGGCACAGATACGCAGTATTTT
j_gene: TRBJ2-1; v_gene: TRBV6-5; d_gene: .; abundance: .; CDR3aa: CASSYSGVHQFF; CDR3nt: TGTGCCAGCAGTTACTCGGGGGTTCACCAGTTCTTC
j_gene: TRBJ1-2; v_gene: TRBV30; d_gene: .; abundance: few; CDR3aa: CAWSKGPNYGYTF; CDR3nt: TGTGCCTGGAGTAAGGGTCCGAACTATGGCTACACCTTC
j_gene: TRBJ2-5; v_gene: TRBV7-3; d_gene: .; abundance: few; CDR3aa: CASSPSTGRYQETQYF; CDR3nt: TGTGCCAGCAGCCCCTCGACAGGGAGGTACCAAGAGACCCAGTACTTC
j_gene: TRBJ2-3; v_gene: TRBV10-3; d_gene: TRBD2; abundance: .; CDR3aa: CAISDKLAGTNTQYF; CDR3nt: TGTGCCATCAGTGACAAACTAGCGGGTACAAATACGCAGTATTTT
j_gene: TRBJ1-2; v_gene: TRBV7-2; d_gene: .; abundance: few; CDR3aa: CASSRAGTLESGYTF; CDR3nt: TGTGCCAGCAGCCGCGCCGGGACGCTCGAGTCTGGCTACACCTTC
j_gene: TRBJ2-2; v_gene: TRBV9; d_gene: .; abundance: .; CDR3aa: CASSETGELFF; CDR3nt: TGTGCCAGCAGCGAGACCGGGGAGCTGTTTTTT
j_gene: TRBJ1-2; v_gene: TRBV9; d_gene: .; abundance: few; CDR3aa: CASTQAGQNYGYTF; CDR3nt: TGTGCCAGCACCCAAGCTGGCCAGAACTATGGCTACACCTTC
j_gene: TRBJ2-1; v_gene: TRBV14; d_gene: TRBD2; abundance: .; CDR3aa: CASSQLLAPSSYNEQFF; CDR3nt: TGTGCCAGCAGCCAATTACTAGCGCCTAGCTCCTACAATGAGCAGTTCTTC
j_gene: TRBJ2-5; v_gene: TRBV7-9; d_gene: .; abundance: few; CDR3aa: CASSLVGETQYF; CDR3nt: TGTGCCAGCAGCTTAGTCGGGGAGACCCAGTACTTC
j_gene: TRBJ2-3; v_gene: TRBV20-1; d_gene: .; abundance: few; CDR3aa: CSAWWLDTQYF; CDR3nt: TGCAGTGCTTGGTGGCTGGATACGCAGTATTTT
j_gene: TRBJ2-1; v_gene: TRBV7-9; d_gene: .; abundance: .; CDR3aa: CASSLWAELTHEQFF; CDR3nt: TGTGCCAGCAGCCTATGGGCGGAACTCACCCATGAGCAGTTCTTC
j_gene: TRBJ2-5; v_gene: TRBV7-6; d_gene: .; abundance: few; CDR3aa: CASSSTGPAETQYF; CDR3nt: TGTGCCAGCAGCTCCACAGGTCCGGCAGAGACCCAGTACTTC
j_gene: TRBJ2-1; v_gene: TRBV5-4; d_gene: .; abundance: .; CDR3aa: CASSTPEGAGNYNEQFF; CDR3nt: TGTGCCAGCAGTACCCCCGAAGGGGCGGGAAACTACAATGAGCAGTTCTTC
j_gene: TRBJ2-1; v_gene: TRBV5-1; d_gene: TRBD2; abundance: few; CDR3aa: CASSLAATSVNEQFF; CDR3nt: TGCGCCAGCAGCTTGGCTGCGACTAGCGTCAATGAGCAGTTCTTC
j_gene: TRBJ2-6; v_gene: TRBV6-6; d_gene: TRBD1; abundance: few; CDR3aa: CASSARQGSGANVLTF; CDR3nt: TGTGCCAGCAGTGCCCGACAGGGCTCTGGGGCCAACGTCCTGACTTTC
j_gene: TRBJ1-2; v_gene: TRBV30; d_gene: .; abundance: .; CDR3aa: CAAPGGAGYYGYTF; CDR3nt: TGTGCCGCCCCCGGGGGGGCAGGCTACTATGGCTACACCTTC
j_gene: TRBJ2-7; v_gene: TRBV21-1; d_gene: .; abundance: few; CDR3aa: CASSNVTGKDEQYF; CDR3nt: TGTGCCAGCAGCAACGTGACAGGGAAGGACGAGCAGTACTTC
j_gene: TRBJ2-2; v_gene: TRBV7-9; d_gene: TRBD1; abundance: .; CDR3aa: CASSRTGFGELFF; CDR3nt: TGTGCCAGCAGCCGGACAGGGTTCGGGGAGCTGTTTTTT
j_gene: TRBJ2-5; v_gene: TRBV6-5; d_gene: .; abundance: .; CDR3aa: CASTPPGLEETQYF; CDR3nt: TGTGCCAGCACCCCGCCCGGTTTAGAGGAGACCCAGTACTTC
j_gene: TRBJ2-7; v_gene: TRBV14; d_gene: .; abundance: .; CDR3aa: CASSQALRGEQYF; CDR3nt: TGTGCCAGCAGCCAAGCTTTGAGAGGGGAGCAGTACTTC
j_gene: TRBJ2-7; v_gene: TRBV5-1; d_gene: .; abundance: few; CDR3aa: CASSATGNYEQYF; CDR3nt: TGCGCCAGCAGCGCCACAGGGAACTACGAGCAGTACTTC
j_gene: TRBJ2-7; v_gene: TRBV7-9; d_gene: .; abundance: few; CDR3aa: CASSPALGAQYF; CDR3nt: TGTGCCAGCAGCCCTGCTTTGGGGGCGCAGTACTTC
j_gene: TRBJ2-3; v_gene: TRBV29-1; d_gene: TRBD2; abundance: .; CDR3aa: CSVEGTSVTDTQYF; CDR3nt: TGCAGCGTTGAAGGGACTAGCGTCACAGATACGCAGTATTTT
j_gene: TRBJ2-1; v_gene: TRBV7-2; d_gene: TRBD1; abundance: once; CDR3aa: CASSLRQGSSEQFF; CDR3nt: TGTGCCAGCAGCCTTCGACAGGGGAGTAGTGAGCAGTTCTTC
j_gene: TRBJ2-7; v_gene: TRBV15; d_gene: .; abundance: few; CDR3aa: CATSRRTGSYEQYF; CDR3nt: TGTGCCACCAGCCGACGGACGGGCTCCTACGAGCAGTACTTC
j_gene: TRBJ1-4; v_gene: TRBV9; d_gene: .; abundance: .; CDR3aa: CASSEGGTSRGKLFF; CDR3nt: TGTGCCAGCAGCGAAGGGGGTACCTCCCGGGGAAAACTGTTTTTT
j_gene: TRBJ2-1; v_gene: TRBV6-6; d_gene: .; abundance: few; CDR3aa: CASSYIPGSHEQFF; CDR3nt: TGTGCCAGCAGTTATATTCCGGGCTCCCATGAGCAGTTCTTC
j_gene: TRBJ1-1; v_gene: TRBV19; d_gene: TRBD1; abundance: .; CDR3aa: CASSIGRDREMNTEAFF; CDR3nt: TGTGCCAGTAGTATAGGTAGGGACAGAGAAATGAACACTGAAGCTTTCTTT
j_gene: TRBJ1-2; v_gene: TRBV6-5; d_gene: TRBD1; abundance: .; CDR3aa: CASSRDRAFGYTF; CDR3nt: TGTGCCAGCAGCCGGGACAGGGCTTTTGGCTACACCTTC
j_gene: TRBJ2-2; v_gene: TRBV2; d_gene: .; abundance: few; CDR3aa: CASSDEAGELFF; CDR3nt: TGTGCCAGCAGTGACGAGGCCGGGGAGCTGTTTTTT
j_gene: TRBJ1-2; v_gene: TRBV28; d_gene: .; abundance: few; CDR3aa: CASSWGGGYTF; CDR3nt: TGTGCCAGCAGTTGGGGAGGTGGCTACACCTTC
j_gene: TRBJ2-5; v_gene: TRBV10-3; d_gene: TRBD2; abundance: .; CDR3aa: CAISEASGRTQTQYF; CDR3nt: TGTGCCATCAGTGAGGCTAGCGGGAGAACCCAGACCCAGTACTTC